Presented here are 15 T cell receptor beta chains from one specimen sequenced in a study of T cells in Graves' hyperthyroidism and ophthalmopathy. Using RNA transcripts as the source, TCR beta CDR3 regions were amplified. A set of HTBI primers served as the primers for a first-round RT-PCR of the TCR CDR3. MiXCR was run by TCRdb on the multiplex PCR reads, yielding one entry per CDR3 protein. The repertoire has 250,000 to 400,000 distinct CDR3 sequences, approximately 13% of them found once; the top ten carry about a third. Material: blood. All receptors derive from a woman aged 40 to 50 with Graves' ophthalmopathy.

Concerning this clonotype itself: With a much larger clone just one base away, this may be a read error. V and J are TRBV3-1 and TRBJ1-5, with TRBD1 identical over 8 bases. CDR1 LGHDT and CDR2 YNNKEL come from the germline V gene (reference sequence). The length of the CDR3 is 16 residues. The chain's CDR3 is CASSHGDRLVGQPRHF. As DNA, the CDR3 is TGTGCCAGCAGCCACGGGGACAGGCTGGTCGGTCAGCCCCGGCATTTT. The full variable domain, in which reference TRBV3-1 and TRBJ1-5 provide the parts outside the CDR3, is DTAVSQTPKYLVTQMGNDKSIKCEQNLGHDTMYWYKQDSKKFLKIMFSYNNKELIINETVPNRFSPKSPDKAHLNLHINSLELGDSAVYFCASSHGDRLVGQPRHFGDGTRLSIL.

This clonotype was seen more than once but under ten times. The chain employs TRBV7-8 and TRBJ1-6; no definite D call. Germline CDR1 and CDR2: SGHVS and FQNEAQ. V was pared by 2 bases and J by 5 bases, with 7 bases between. This CDR3 region has 14 residues. CDR3 DNA sequence: TGTGCCAGCAGCTTATCAGGAAATAATTCACCCCTCCACTTT. Residues: CASSLSGNNSPLHF.

This clonotype showed up many times. The gene calls are TRBV3-1 and TRBJ1-2, with TRBD1 as a possible D gene (5 bases). Germline V gene lookup returns CDR1 LGHDT and CDR2 YNNKEL (reference sequence). V was clipped by 1 base and J by 7 bases, with 13 bases between them. CDR3 length equals 14 residues. CDR3 DNA sequence: TGTGCCAGCAGCCAAGTCGAGGGGATTTCTGGCTACACCTTC. This sequence encodes CASSQVEGISGYTF.

Ten or more counts support this clonotype. This chain joins TRBV2 and TRBJ2-1; the D gene could be TRBD1 or TRBD2 (5 bases each). Per the germline V gene, CDR1 is SNHLY and CDR2 is FYNNEI. The V gene lost 5 bases and the J gene lost 9 bases, with 20 bases spanning the gap. The CDR3 totals 15 residues. CDR3 in DNA: TGTGCCAGCAGTACGACCTGGGGGATGGGTGGTGAGCAGTTCTTC. It yields the protein CASSTTWGMGGEQFF.

The table lists this clonotype with many counts. The rearrangement uses TRBV12-3 or TRBV12-4 and TRBJ2-5; D is unclear. With 2 bases removed from V and 5 bases from J, the gap between germline ends came to 9 bases. This CDR3 is built from 13 residues. This CDR3 is CASSLFLGETQYF. The CDR3 DNA follows: TGTGCCAGCAGTTTATTCCTTGGCGAGACCCAGTACTTC.

The table lists this clonotype with many counts. The gene calls are TRBV27 and TRBJ2-7; 7 positions match TRBD1. The ends lost 2 bases at V and 1 base at J; junction bases unmatched: 5. Germline V gene sequence: CDR1 MNHEY, CDR2 SMNVEV (reference sequence). This CDR3 has 15 amino acids. CDR3 amino acids: CASSLKSGGSYEQYF. CDR3 DNA sequence: TGTGCCAGCAGTTTAAAGTCAGGGGGATCCTACGAGCAGTACTTC.

This clonotype was recorded at least ten times. The genes are TRBV11-3 and TRBJ1-4, with TRBD1 matching over 9 bases. J was trimmed by 7 bases and V by 4 bases; bases with no gene match: 10. Germline V CDR1 and CDR2: SGHNT, YENEEA. The CDR3 contains 16 residues. The CDR3 loop reads CASSSDPGTGFEKLFF. The CDR3 nucleotides are TGTGCCAGCAGCTCTGACCCCGGGACAGGGTTTGAAAAACTGTTTTTT. Variable domain in full (rest from reference TRBV11-3 and TRBJ1-4): EAGVVQSPRYKIIEKKQPVAFWCNPISGHNTLYWYLQNLGQGPELLIRYENEEAVDDSQLPKDRFSAERLKGVDSTLKIQPAELGDSAVYLCASSSDPGTGFEKLFFGSGTQLSVL.

The sample holds many counts of this clonotype. The chain has TRBV6-1 and TRBJ1-1, with a possible D match to TRBD1 (6 bases). Trimming left V 6 bases short and J 1 base short, with 15 bases between. The germline CDR1 and CDR2 sequences are MNHNS and SASEGT. CDR3 length equals 15 residues. The CDR3 reads CASRGPGHKNTEAFF. The CDR3 coding sequence is TGTGCCAGCAGGGGGCCGGGACACAAGAACACTGAAGCTTTCTTT.

V usage is TRBV30 and J usage is TRBJ2-4; TRBD2 matches at 13 bases. J gave up 4 bases and V 0 bases, and 12 bases lay outside the gene matches. The CDR3 runs to 19 residues. Per the germline V gene, CDR1 is GTSNPN and CDR2 is SVGIG (reference sequence). DNA of the CDR3: TGTGCCTGGAGTGTACAGGAAGGGGGACTAGCGGGGATGAAAAACATTCAGTACTTC. Protein product: CAWSVQEGGLAGMKNIQYF.

This clonotype was detected once. The J gene is TRBJ2-2, the V gene TRBV5-1; D gene unclear. The CDR3 length is 18 residues. Germline values: CDR1 SGHRS, CDR2 YFSETQ. The ends were cut back, 1 base at V and 3 bases at J, with 19 bases in the middle. This CDR3 reads CASSLFPTTPKDTGELFF. The CDR3 DNA sequence: TGCGCCAGCAGCTTGTTCCCAACGACCCCTAAGGACACCGGGGAGCTGTTTTTT.

Ten or more counts support this clonotype. The chain combines TRBV27 with TRBJ1-3, with a possible D match to TRBD1 (5 bases). This CDR3 is built from 14 residues. V gave up 5 bases and J gave up 6 bases, with 14 bases separating them. Per the germline V gene, CDR1 is MNHEY and CDR2 is SMNVEV (reference sequence). CDR3 protein: CASSPRDYENTIYF. The CDR3 nucleotides read TGTGCCAGCAGTCCCAGGGACTATGAAAACACCATATATTTT.

There are a few counts of this clonotype. The genes are TRBV19 and TRBJ1-5; D not resolved. CDR3 size: 11 residues. The V gene's germline CDR1 is LNHDA and CDR2 SQIVND (reference sequence). Trimming left V 8 bases short and J 5 bases short, with 7 bases between. The CDR3 reads CASGSDQPQHF. CDR3 nucleotides: TGTGCCAGTGGAAGTGATCAGCCCCAGCATTTT. The whole variable domain, filled in from reference TRBV19 and TRBJ1-5, reads DGGITQSPKYLFRKEGQNVTLSCEQNLNHDAMYWYRQDPGQGLRLIYYSQIVNDFQKGDIAEGYSVSREKKESFPLTVTSAQKNPTAFYLCASGSDQPQHFGDGTRLSIL.

This clonotype turned up a few times. A much larger clone differs from this one at a single base, so this may be a read error. This chain joins TRBV20-1 and TRBJ1-2; D unclear. This CDR3 has 14 residues. CDR1 DFQATT and CDR2 SNEGSKA come from the germline V gene (reference sequence). CDR3 sequence reads: CGARVRTPNYGYTF. The CDR3 nucleotides read TGCGGTGCTAGAGTCAGAACCCCGAACTATGGCTACACCTTC.

This chain joins TRBV18 and TRBJ1-2; D perhaps matches TRBD1 (6 bases). Per the germline V gene, CDR1 is KGHSH and CDR2 is LQKENI. V was shortened by 6 bases and J by 5 bases, with 16 bases between the two germline ends. CDR3 length equals 14 residues. The CDR3 DNA follows: TGTGCCAGCTCTTTAGGGGGGCCCGAGTATGGCTACACCTTC. Translation gives CASSLGGPEYGYTF.

At least ten counts were recorded for this clonotype. CDR3 loop: CASSMKGNEQYF. The CDR3 nucleotides are TGTGCCAGTAGTATGAAGGGGAACGAGCAGTACTTC. The V and J genes are TRBV19 and TRBJ2-7; TRBD1 is a possible D gene (5 bases). The CDR3 length is 12 residues. The germline V gene encodes CDR1 LNHDA and CDR2 SQIVND (reference sequence). V was pared by 3 bases and J by 5 bases, with 8 bases between.